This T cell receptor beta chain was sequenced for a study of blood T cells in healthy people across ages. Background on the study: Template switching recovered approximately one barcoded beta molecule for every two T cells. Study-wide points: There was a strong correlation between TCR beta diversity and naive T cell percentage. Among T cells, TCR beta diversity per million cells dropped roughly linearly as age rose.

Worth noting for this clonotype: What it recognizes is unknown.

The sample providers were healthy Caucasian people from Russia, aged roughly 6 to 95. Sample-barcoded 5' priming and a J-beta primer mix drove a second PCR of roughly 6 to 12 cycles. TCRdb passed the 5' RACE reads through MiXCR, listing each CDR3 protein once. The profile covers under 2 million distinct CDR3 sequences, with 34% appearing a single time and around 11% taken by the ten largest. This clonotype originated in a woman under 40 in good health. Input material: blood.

For the CDR3, the DNA is TGCAGTGCTACCGACAACAGGGGCCCTGGGGACGAGCAGTACTTC. It specifies CSATDNRGPGDEQYF. This chain connects TRBV20-1 to TRBJ2-7; 7 bases map to TRBD1. The J segment lost 5 bases and the V segment lost 4 bases, leaving 14 bases of the junction unmatched. The CDR3 sequence is 15 residues long. CDR1 and CDR2 from the germline V gene are DFQATT and SNEGSKA (reference sequence).